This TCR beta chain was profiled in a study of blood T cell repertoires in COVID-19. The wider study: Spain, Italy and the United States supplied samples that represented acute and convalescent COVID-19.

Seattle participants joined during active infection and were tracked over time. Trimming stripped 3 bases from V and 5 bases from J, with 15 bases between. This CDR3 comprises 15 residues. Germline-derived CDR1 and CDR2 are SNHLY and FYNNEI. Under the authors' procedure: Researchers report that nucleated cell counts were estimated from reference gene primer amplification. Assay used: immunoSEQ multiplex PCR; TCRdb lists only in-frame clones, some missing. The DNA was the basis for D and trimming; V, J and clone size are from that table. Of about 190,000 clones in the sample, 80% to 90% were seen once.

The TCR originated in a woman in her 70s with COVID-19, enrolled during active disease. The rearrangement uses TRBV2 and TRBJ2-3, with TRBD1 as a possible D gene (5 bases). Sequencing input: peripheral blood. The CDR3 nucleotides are TGTGCCAGCAGTGATCCGGGCCCCCAGGGAGATACGCAGTATTTT. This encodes CASSDPGPQGDTQYF.